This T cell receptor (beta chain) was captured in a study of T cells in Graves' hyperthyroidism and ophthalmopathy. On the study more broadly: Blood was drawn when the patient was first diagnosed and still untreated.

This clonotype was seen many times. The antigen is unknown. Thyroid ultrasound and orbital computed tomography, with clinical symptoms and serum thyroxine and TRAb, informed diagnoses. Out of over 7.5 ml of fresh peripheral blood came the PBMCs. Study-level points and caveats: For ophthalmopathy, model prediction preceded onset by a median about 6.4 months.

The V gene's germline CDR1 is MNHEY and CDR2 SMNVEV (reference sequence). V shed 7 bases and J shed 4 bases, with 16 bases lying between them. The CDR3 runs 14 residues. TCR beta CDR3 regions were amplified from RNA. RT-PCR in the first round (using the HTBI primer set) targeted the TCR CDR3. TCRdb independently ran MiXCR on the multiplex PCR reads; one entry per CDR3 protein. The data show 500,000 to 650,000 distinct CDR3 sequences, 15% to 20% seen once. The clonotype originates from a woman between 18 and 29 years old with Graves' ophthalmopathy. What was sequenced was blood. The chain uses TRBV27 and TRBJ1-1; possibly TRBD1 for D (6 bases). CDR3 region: CASIGQRWSTEAFF. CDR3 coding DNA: TGTGCCAGCATTGGACAGAGATGGTCCACTGAAGCTTTCTTT.